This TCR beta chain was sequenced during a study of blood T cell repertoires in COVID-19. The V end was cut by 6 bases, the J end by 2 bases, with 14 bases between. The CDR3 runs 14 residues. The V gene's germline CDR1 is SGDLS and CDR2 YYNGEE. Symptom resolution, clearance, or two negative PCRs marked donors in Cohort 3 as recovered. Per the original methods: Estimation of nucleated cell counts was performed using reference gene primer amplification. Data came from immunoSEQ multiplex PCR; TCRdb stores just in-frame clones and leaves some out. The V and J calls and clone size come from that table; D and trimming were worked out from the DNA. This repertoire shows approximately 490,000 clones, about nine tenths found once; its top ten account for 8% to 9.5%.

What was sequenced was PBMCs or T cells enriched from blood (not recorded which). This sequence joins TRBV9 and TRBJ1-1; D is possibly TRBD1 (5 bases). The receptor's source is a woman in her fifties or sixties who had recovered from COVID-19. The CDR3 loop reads CASNIGARNTEAFF. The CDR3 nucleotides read TGTGCCAGCAATATAGGGGCACGCAACACTGAAGCTTTCTTT.